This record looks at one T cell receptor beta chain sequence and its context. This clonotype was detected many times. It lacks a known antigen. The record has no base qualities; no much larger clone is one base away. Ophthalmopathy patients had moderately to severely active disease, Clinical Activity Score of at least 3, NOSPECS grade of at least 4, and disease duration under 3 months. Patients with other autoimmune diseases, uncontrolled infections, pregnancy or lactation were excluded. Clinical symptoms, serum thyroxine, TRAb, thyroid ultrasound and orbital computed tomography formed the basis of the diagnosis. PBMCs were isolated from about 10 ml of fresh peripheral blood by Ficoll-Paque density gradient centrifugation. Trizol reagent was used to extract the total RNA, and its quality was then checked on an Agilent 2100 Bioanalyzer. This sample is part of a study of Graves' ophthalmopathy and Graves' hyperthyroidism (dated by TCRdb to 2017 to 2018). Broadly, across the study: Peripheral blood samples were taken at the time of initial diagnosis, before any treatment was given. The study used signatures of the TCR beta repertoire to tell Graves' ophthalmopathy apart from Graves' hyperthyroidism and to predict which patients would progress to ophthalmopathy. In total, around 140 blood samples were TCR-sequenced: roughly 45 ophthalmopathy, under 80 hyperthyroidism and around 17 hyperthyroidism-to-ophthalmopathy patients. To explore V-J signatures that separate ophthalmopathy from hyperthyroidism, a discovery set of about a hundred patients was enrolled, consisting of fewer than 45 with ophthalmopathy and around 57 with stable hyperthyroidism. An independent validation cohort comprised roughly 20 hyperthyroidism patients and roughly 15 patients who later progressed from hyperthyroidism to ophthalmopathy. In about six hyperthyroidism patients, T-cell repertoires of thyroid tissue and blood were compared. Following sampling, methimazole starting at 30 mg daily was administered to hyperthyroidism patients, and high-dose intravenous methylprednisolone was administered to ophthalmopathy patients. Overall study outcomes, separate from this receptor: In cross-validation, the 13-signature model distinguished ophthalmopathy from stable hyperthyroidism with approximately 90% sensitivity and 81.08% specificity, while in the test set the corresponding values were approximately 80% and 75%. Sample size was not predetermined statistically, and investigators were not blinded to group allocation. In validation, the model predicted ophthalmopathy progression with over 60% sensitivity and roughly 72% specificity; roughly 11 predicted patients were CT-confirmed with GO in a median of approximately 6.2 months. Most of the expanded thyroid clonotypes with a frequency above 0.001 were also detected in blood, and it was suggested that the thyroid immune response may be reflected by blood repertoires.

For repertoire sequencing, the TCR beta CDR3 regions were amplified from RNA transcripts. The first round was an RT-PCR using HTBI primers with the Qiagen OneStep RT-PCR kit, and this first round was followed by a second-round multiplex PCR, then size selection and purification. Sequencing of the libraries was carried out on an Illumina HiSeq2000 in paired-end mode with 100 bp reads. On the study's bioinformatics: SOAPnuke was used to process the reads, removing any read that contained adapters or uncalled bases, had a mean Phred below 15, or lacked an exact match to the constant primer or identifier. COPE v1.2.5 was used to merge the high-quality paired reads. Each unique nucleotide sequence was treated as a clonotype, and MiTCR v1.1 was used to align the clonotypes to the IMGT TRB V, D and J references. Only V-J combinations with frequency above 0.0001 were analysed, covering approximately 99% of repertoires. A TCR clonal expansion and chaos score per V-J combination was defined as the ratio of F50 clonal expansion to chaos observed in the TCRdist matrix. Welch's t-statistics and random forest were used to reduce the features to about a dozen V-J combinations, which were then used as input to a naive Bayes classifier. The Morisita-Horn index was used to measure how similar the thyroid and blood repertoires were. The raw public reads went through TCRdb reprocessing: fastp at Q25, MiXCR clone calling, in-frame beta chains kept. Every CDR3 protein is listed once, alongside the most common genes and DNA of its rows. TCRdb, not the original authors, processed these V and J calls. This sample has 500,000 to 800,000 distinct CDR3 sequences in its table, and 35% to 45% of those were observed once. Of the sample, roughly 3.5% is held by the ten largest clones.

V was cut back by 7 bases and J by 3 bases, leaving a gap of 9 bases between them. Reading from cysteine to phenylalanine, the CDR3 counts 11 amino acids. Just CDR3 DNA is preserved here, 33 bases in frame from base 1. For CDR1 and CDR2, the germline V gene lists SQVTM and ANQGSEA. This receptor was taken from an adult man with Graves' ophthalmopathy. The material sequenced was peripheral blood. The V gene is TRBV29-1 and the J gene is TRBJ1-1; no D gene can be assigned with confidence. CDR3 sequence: CSARRDTEAFF. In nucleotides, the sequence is TGCAGCGCCCGAAGGGACACTGAAGCTTTCTTT.